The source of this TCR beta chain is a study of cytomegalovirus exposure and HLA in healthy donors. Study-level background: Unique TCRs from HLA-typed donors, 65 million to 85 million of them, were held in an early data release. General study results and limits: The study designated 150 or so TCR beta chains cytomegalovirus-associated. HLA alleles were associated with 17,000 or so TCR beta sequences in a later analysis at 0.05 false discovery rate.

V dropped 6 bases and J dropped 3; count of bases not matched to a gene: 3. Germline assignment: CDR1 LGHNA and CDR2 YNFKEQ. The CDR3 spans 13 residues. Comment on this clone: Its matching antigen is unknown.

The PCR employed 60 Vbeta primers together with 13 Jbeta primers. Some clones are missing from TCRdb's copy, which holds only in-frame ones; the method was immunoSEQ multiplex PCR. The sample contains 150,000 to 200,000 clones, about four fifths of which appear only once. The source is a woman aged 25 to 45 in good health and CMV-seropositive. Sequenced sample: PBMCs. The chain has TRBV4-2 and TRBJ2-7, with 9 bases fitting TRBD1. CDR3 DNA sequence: TGTGCCAGCAGTACGACAGGGGGCTACGAGCAGTACTTC. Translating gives CASSTTGGYEQYF.